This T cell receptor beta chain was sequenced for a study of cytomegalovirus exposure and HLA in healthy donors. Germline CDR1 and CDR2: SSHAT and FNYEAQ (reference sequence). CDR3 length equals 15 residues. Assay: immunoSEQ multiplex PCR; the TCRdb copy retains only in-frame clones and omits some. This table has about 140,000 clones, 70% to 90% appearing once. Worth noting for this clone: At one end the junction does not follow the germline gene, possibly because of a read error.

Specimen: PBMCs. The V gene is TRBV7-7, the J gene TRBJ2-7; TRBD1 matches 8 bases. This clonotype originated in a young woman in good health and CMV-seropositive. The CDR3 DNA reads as TGTGCTAGCAGCAAGGGACAGGAGACATCCTACGAGCAGTACTTC. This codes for CASSKGQETSYEQYF.